This is a list of T cell receptor beta chains from one sample in a study of PD-L1 blockade in urothelial cancer. TCRdb's copy holds only in-frame clones and misses some; the assay was immunoSEQ multiplex PCR. The sample shows about 87,000 clones, about 83% of them seen only once. This specimen was PBMCs, taken around atezolizumab (anti-PD-L1) treatment. All receptors derive from a man aged 60-69 years with urothelial cancer. The CDR3 runs from the conserved cysteine through the conserved F or W.

TRBV9	TRBJ1-3	CASSVGATSSGNTIYF
TRBV11-2	TRBJ2-1	CASSLKGDSLNEQFF
TRBV4-3	TRBJ1-1	CASSQDGRGDTEAFF
TRBV25-1	TRBJ2-1	CASSPDRGAFNEQFF
TRBV18	TRBJ2-2	CASSEGTRSGELFF
TRBV7-6	TRBJ2-5	CASSVLALTETQYF
TRBV5-4	TRBJ1-6	CASSFGTARNSPLHF
TRBV18	TRBJ1-1	CASSPRAGTGGAGGRTEAFF
TRBV30	TRBJ2-3	CAWSRGGGTDTQYF
TRBV6-6	TRBJ2-2	CASNRDTGELFF
TRBV14	TRBJ2-2	CASSRRLAGGPISTGELFF
TRBV6-5	TRBJ1-1	CASSPQENTEAFF
TRBV5-5	TRBJ2-3	CASSLWTGTDTQYF
TRBV14	TRBJ1-1	CASSPLGTGNTEAFF